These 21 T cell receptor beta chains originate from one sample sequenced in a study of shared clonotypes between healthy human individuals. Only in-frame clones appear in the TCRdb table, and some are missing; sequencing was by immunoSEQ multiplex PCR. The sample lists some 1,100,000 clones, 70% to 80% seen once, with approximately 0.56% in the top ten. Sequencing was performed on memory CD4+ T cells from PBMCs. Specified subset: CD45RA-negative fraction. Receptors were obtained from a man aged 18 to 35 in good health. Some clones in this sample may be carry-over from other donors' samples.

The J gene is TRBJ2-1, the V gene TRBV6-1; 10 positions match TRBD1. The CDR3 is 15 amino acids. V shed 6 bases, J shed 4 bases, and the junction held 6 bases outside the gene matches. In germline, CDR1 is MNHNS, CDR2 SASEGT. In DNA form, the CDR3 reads TGTGCCAGCAGGGGAGGGGGACAGGGGTACAATGAGCAGTTCTTC. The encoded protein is CASRGGGQGYNEQFF.

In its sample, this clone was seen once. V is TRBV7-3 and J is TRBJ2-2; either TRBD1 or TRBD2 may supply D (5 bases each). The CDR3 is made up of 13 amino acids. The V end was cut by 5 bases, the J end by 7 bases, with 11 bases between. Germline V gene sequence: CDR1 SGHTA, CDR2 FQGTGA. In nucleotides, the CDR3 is TGTGCCAGCAGCCATGGGGGAGACGGGGAGCTGTTTTTT. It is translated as CASSHGGDGELFF.

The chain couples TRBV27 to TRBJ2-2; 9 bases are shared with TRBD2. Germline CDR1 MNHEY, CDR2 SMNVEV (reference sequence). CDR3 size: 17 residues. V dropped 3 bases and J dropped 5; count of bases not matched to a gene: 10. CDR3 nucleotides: TGTGCCAGCAGTTTCAAGGCGGGAGGGCCTGGGACCGGGGAGCTGTTTTTT. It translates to CASSFKAGGPGTGELFF.

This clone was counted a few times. CDR3 residues: CASSLEGLAGMGDTQYF. CDR3 coding DNA: TGTGCCAGCAGCCTCGAGGGACTAGCGGGAATGGGAGATACGCAGTATTTT. The rearrangement uses TRBV7-2 and TRBJ2-3; TRBD2 matches 13 bases. The CDR3 is 17 residues long. With 5 bases clipped from V and 5 bases from J, the junction kept 10 bases outside the gene matches. Germline CDR1 reads SGHTA; CDR2 reads FQGNSA.

This CDR3 is CASSLIGSGGNTIYF. CDR3 coding DNA: TGCGCCAGCAGCTTGATCGGGAGTGGTGGAAACACCATATATTTT. The V gene is TRBV5-1, the J gene TRBJ1-3; the D is unclear. Trimming cost V 1 base and J 3 bases, with 11 bases left between them. This CDR3 spans 15 amino acids. Germline V gene data show CDR1 as SGHRS and CDR2 as YFSETQ.

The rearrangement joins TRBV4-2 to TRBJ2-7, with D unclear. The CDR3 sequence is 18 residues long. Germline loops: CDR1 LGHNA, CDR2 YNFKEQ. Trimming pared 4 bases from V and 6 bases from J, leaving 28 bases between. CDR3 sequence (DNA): TGTGCCAGCAGCCGAGACCCCCGCCCTCTCACGTCGTTCGGCGAGCAGTACTTC. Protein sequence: CASSRDPRPLTSFGEQYF.

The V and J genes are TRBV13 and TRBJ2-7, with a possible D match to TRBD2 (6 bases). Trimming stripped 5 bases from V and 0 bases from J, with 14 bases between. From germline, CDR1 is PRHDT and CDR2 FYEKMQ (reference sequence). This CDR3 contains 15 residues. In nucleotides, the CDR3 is TGTGCCAGCAGCGGCCGGAGGGGAGCCTCCTACGAGCAGTACTTC. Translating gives CASSGRRGASYEQYF.

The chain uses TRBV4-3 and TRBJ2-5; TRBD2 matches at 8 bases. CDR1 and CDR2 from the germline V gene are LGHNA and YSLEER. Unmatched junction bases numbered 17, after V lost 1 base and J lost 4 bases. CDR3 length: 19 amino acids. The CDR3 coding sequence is TGCGCCAGCAGCCAAGTCTACGGCGGAGCGGGGGACCTCCGAGAGACCCAGTACTTC. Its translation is CASSQVYGGAGDLRETQYF.

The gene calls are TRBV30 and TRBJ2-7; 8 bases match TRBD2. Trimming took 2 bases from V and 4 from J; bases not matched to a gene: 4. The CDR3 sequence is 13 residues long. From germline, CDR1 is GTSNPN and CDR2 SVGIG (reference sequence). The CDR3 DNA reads TGTGCCTGGAGTCGAGGGACTAGATACGAGCAGTACTTC. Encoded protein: CAWSRGTRYEQYF.

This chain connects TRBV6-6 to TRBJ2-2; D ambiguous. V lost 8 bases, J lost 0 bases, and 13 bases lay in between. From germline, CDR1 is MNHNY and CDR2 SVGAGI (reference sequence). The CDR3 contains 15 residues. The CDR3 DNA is TGTGCCAGCCGGTATGGGGATGCGAACACCGGGGAGCTGTTTTTT. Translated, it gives CASRYGDANTGELFF.

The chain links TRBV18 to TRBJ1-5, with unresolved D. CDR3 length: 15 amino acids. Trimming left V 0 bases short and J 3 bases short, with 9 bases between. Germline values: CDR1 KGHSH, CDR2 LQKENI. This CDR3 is CASSPPSGTNQPQHF. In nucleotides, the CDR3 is TGTGCCAGCTCACCACCGTCGGGCACCAATCAGCCCCAGCATTTT.

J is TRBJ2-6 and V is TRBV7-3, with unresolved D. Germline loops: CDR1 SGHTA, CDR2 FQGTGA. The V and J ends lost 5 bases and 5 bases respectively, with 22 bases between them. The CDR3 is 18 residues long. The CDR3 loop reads CASSARPRLQSRANVLTF. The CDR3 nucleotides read TGTGCCAGCAGCGCTCGTCCACGCTTACAAAGTCGGGCCAACGTCCTGACTTTC.

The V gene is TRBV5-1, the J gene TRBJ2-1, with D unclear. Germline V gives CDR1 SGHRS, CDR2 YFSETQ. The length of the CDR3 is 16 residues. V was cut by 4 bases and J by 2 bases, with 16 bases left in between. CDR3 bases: TGCGCCAGCAGCCCCCCCACCGGCGCGGCCTACAATGAGCAGTTCTTC. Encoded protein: CASSPPTGAAYNEQFF.

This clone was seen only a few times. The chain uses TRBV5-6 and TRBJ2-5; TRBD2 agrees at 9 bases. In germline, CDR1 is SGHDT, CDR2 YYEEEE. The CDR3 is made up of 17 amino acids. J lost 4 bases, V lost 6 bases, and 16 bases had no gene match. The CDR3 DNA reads TGTGCCAGCAACGAGGCGGGGGGGGCTATGGAAGTAGAGACCCAGTACTTC. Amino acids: CASNEAGGAMEVETQYF.

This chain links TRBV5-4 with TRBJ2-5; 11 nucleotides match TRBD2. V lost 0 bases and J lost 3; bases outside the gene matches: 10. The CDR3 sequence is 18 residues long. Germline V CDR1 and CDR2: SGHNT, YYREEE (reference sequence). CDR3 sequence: CASSLASATSGKKETQYF. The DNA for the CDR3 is TGTGCCAGCAGCTTGGCAAGCGCGACTAGCGGGAAAAAAGAGACCCAGTACTTC.

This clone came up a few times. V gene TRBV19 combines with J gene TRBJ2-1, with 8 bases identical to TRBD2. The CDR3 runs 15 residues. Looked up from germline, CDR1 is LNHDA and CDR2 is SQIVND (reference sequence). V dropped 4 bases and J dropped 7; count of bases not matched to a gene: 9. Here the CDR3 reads CASSTEAGERNEQFF. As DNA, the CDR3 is TGTGCCAGTAGTACAGAAGCGGGAGAACGGAATGAGCAGTTCTTC.

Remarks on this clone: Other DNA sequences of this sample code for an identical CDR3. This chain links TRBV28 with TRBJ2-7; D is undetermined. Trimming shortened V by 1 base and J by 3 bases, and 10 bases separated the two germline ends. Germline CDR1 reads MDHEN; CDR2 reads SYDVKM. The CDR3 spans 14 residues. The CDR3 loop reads CASSLSVTFYEQYF. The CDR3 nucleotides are TGTGCCAGCAGTTTATCCGTCACTTTCTACGAGCAGTACTTC.

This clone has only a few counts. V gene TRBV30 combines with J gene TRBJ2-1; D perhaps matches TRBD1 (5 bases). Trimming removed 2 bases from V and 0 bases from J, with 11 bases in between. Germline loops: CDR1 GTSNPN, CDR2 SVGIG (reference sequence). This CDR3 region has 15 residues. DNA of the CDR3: TGTGCCTGGAGTTCGACAGTCTCCTCCTACAATGAGCAGTTCTTC. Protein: CAWSSTVSSYNEQFF.

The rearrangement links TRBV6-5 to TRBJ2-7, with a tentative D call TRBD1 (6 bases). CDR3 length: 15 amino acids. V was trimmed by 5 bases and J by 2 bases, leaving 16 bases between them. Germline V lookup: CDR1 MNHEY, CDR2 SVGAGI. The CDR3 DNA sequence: TGTGCCAGCAGTCGAAGTTTGGACAGTACCTACGAGCAGTACTTC. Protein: CASSRSLDSTYEQYF.

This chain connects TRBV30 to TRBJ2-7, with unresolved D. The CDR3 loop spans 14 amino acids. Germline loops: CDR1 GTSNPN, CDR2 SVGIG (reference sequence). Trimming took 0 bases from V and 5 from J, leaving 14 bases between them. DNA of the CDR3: TGTGCCTGGAGTGTGCGCGTCAGACCCAACGAGCAGTACTTC. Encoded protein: CAWSVRVRPNEQYF.

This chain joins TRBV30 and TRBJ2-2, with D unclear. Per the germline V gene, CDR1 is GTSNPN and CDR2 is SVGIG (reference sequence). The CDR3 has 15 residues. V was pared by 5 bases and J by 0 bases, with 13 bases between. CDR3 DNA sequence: TGTGCCTGGGGGCTACCGACCTCGAACACCGGGGAGCTGTTTTTT. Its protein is CAWGLPTSNTGELFF.